What follows are 11 T cell receptor beta chains derived from one specimen sequenced in a study of beta chain features in type 1 diabetes. General observations from the study: Shorter TCRB CDR3s, moderately but significantly so, were found in Type 1 diabetes patients in all four CD4+ subsets.

No antigen has been assigned to these receptors. Sequencing targeted expressed TCRB transcripts, as all isolated RNA had been reverse transcribed. Repertoires were generated with immunoSEQ multiplex PCR, while TCRdb's copy carries only in-frame clones and drops some. The sample yields 300,000 to 350,000 clones, less than 15% seen once. The sample comprised naive CD4+ T cells from blood. The receptors come from a woman younger than 35 with type 1 diabetes.

The rearrangement uses TRBV19 and TRBJ2-1, with a tentative D call TRBD2 (7 bases). Trimming took 1 base from V and 2 from J, leaving 21 bases between them. This CDR3 is 19 amino acids long. The V gene's germline CDR1 is LNHDA and CDR2 SQIVND (reference sequence). The DNA for the CDR3 is TGTGCCAGTAGTATAGCGCAGGGGCGTCCTAGCGGTCCCTACAATGAGCAGTTCTTC. It is translated as CASSIAQGRPSGPYNEQFF.

The gene calls are TRBV30 and TRBJ2-5; TRBD2 aligns across 11 bases. Germline CDR1 GTSNPN, CDR2 SVGIG (reference sequence). This CDR3 spans 14 amino acids. V lost 3 bases, J lost 5 bases, and 5 bases stayed unmatched. CDR3 in amino acids: CAWRLAGGRETQYF. The CDR3 bases are TGTGCCTGGAGGTTAGCGGGAGGGCGGGAGACCCAGTACTTC.

The rearrangement joins TRBV5-1 to TRBJ2-7; D is unresolved. The CDR3 extends over 15 amino acids. With 0 bases removed from V and 0 bases from J, the gap between germline ends came to 10 bases. CDR1 and CDR2 (germline): SGHRS, YFSETQ. Here the CDR3 DNA reads TGCGCCAGCAGCTTGGCCCCGGTAAGCTCCTACGAGCAGTACTTC. Its protein product is CASSLAPVSSYEQYF.

This chain joins TRBV6-5 and TRBJ2-3; TRBD2 aligns across 11 bases. Germline V CDR1 and CDR2: MNHEY, SVGAGI. The CDR3 runs 14 residues. The V gene end was trimmed by 6 bases and the J gene end by 6 bases; junction bases not matched to a gene: 5. CDR3 in amino acids: CASRTTSGMDTQYF. DNA for the CDR3: TGTGCCAGCAGAACGACTAGCGGGATGGATACGCAGTATTTT.

The rearrangement links TRBV30 to TRBJ1-1; TRBD1 agrees at 8 bases. Germline assignment: CDR1 GTSNPN and CDR2 SVGIG (reference sequence). Trimming removed 3 bases from V and 1 base from J; junction bases left unmatched: 13. The CDR3 consists of 17 residues. The CDR3 loop is CAWSDFRDRKWNTEAFF. CDR3 coding DNA: TGTGCCTGGAGCGATTTCCGGGACAGGAAATGGAACACTGAAGCTTTCTTT.

This clone showed up just a few times. This rearrangement joins TRBV15 to TRBJ1-5; tentatively, D is TRBD1 (5 bases). CDR1 and CDR2 from the germline V gene are LNHNV and YYDKDF (reference sequence). V was pared by 0 bases and J by 4 bases, with 16 bases between. The CDR3 loop spans 17 amino acids. CDR3 residues: CATSRDLAYGGNQPQHF. CDR3 nucleotide sequence: TGTGCCACCAGCAGAGATCTCGCCTACGGGGGGAATCAGCCCCAGCATTTT. Filled out from reference TRBV15 and TRBJ1-5, the complete variable domain reads DAMVIQNPRYQVTQFGKPVTLSCSQTLNHNVMYWYQQKSSQAPKLLFHYYDKDFNNEADTPDNFQSRRPNTSFCFLDIRSPGLGDTAMYLCATSRDLAYGGNQPQHFGDGTRLSIL.

This chain joins TRBV28 and TRBJ2-4; D remains ambiguous. The ends were cut back, 7 bases at V and 0 bases at J, with 16 bases in the middle. CDR3 length equals 16 residues. Germline CDR1 MDHEN, CDR2 SYDVKM. This CDR3 is CASIRAAEIAKNIQYF. In DNA, the CDR3 is TGTGCCAGCATAAGAGCCGCCGAAATAGCCAAAAACATTCAGTACTTC. Based on the CDR3 plus reference TRBV28 and TRBJ2-4, the full variable domain is DVKVTQSSRYLVKRTGEKVFLECVQDMDHENMFWYRQDPGLGLRLIYFSYDVKMKEKGDIPEGYSVSREKKERFSLILESASTNQTSMYLCASIRAAEIAKNIQYFGAGTRLSVL.

CDR3 nucleotides: TGTGCCAGCAGCACCAGACTAGCAACAGATACGCAGTATTTT. Translation: CASSTRLATDTQYF. This chain links TRBV7-9 with TRBJ2-3, with TRBD2 identical over 7 bases. The CDR3 sequence is 14 residues long. CDR1 is SEHNR, CDR2 FQNEAQ, per germline (reference sequence). Trimming at V came to 5 bases and at J to 3 bases, leaving 5 bases not matched to a gene.

CDR3: CASRTGGGDEKLFF. For the CDR3, the DNA is TGTGCCAGCAGAACAGGGGGAGGGGATGAAAAACTGTTTTTT. The chain couples TRBV6-5 to TRBJ1-4, with 8 bases fitting TRBD1. The germline gives CDR1 MNHEY, CDR2 SVGAGI. The V segment lost 6 bases and the J segment 6 bases; nucleotides outside the gene matches: 6. The CDR3 covers 14 residues.

The chain couples TRBV7-3 to TRBJ2-5, with D possibly TRBD2 on 6 matching bases. This CDR3 region has 14 residues. V dropped 4 bases and J dropped 5 bases, with 14 bases sitting between them. CDR1 is SGHTA, CDR2 FQGTGA, per germline. The CDR3: CASSSSGVGETQYF. The CDR3 DNA follows: TGTGCCAGCAGCTCGTCGGGAGTCGGGGAGACCCAGTACTTC. Looking up the rest from reference TRBV7-3 and TRBJ2-5 gives the full variable domain: GAGVSQTPSNKVTEKGKYVELRCDPISGHTALYWYRQSLGQGPEFLIYFQGTGAADDSGLPNDRFFAVRPEGSVSTLKIQRTERGDSAVYLCASSSSGVGETQYFGPGTRLLVL.

The chain joins TRBV14 to TRBJ2-1; 10 bases agree with TRBD2. After removal of 4 bases from V and 9 bases from J, the junction contained 3 bases not matched to a gene. CDR1 and CDR2 (germline): SGHDN, FVKESK. The CDR3 length is 13 residues. CDR3 protein: CASSRTSGAEQFF. CDR3 bases: TGTGCCAGCAGCCGGACTAGCGGAGCTGAGCAGTTCTTC.